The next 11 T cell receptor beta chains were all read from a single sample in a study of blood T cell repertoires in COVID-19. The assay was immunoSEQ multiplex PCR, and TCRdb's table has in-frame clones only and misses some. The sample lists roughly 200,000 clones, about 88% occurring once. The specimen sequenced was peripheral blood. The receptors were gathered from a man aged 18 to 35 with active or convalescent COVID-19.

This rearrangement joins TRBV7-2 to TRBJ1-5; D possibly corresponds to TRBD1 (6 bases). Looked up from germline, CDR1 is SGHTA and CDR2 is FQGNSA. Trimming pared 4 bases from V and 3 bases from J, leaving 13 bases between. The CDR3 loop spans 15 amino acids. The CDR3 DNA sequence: TGTGCCAGCAGCTCTGAGGGGGGGGTCAATCAGCCCCAGCATTTT. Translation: CASSSEGGVNQPQHF.

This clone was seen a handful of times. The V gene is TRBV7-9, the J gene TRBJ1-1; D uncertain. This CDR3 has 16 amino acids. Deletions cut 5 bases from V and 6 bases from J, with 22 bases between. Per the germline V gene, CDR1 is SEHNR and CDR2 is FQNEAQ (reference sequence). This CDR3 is CASSPFFRPGSPEAFF. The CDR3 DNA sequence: TGTGCCAGCAGCCCCTTCTTTCGTCCGGGATCTCCTGAAGCTTTCTTT.

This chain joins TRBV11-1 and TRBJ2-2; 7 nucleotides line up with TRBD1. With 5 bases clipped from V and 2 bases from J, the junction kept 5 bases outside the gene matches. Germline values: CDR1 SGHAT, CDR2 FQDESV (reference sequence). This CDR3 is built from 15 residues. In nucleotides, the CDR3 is TGTGCCAGCAGCCCCGGGACAGCAAACACCGGGGAGCTGTTTTTT. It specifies CASSPGTANTGELFF.

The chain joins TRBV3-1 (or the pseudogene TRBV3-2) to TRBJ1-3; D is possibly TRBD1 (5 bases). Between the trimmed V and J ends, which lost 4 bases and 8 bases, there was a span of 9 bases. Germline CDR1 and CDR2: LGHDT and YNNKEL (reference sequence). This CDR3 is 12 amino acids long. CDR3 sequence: CASSLRVDTIYF. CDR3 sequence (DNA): TGTGCCAGCAGCCTCAGGGTTGACACCATATATTTT.

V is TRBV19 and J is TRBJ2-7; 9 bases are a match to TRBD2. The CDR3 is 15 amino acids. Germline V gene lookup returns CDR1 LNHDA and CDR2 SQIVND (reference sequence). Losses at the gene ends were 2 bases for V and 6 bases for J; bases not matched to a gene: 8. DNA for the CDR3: TGTGCCAGTAGTATATCGGTAGCGGGAGTAAGCGAGCAGTACTTC. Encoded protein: CASSISVAGVSEQYF.

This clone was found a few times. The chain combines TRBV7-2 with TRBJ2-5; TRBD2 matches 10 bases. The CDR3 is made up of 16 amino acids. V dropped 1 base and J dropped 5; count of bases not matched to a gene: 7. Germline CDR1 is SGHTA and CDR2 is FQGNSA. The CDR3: CASSLGSGRVQETQYF. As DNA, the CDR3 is TGTGCCAGCAGCTTAGGCAGCGGGAGGGTGCAGGAGACCCAGTACTTC.

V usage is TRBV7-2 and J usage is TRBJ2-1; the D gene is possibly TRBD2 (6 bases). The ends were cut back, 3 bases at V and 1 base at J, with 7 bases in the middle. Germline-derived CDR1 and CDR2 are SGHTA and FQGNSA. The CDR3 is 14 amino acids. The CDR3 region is CASSFSGSYNEQFF. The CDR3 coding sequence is TGTGCCAGCAGCTTTAGCGGTTCCTACAATGAGCAGTTCTTC.

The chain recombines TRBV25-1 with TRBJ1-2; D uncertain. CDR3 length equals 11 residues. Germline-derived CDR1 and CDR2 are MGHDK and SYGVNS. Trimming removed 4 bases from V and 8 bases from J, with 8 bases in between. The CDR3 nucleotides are TGTGCCAGCAGTGTCTCGGGGGGCTACACCTTC. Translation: CASSVSGGYTF.

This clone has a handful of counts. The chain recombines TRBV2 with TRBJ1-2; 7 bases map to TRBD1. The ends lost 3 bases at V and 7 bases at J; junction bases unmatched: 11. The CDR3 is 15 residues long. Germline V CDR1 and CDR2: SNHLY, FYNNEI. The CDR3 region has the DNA TGTGCCAGCAGTGACCGACAGGGCCAATTAAGTGGCTACACCTTC. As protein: CASSDRQGQLSGYTF.

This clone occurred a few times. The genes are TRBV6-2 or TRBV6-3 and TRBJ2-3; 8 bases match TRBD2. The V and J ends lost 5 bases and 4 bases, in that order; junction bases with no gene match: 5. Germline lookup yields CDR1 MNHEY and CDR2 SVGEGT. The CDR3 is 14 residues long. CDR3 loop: CASSGSGGADTQYF. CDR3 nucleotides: TGTGCCAGCAGTGGAAGCGGGGGAGCAGATACGCAGTATTTT.

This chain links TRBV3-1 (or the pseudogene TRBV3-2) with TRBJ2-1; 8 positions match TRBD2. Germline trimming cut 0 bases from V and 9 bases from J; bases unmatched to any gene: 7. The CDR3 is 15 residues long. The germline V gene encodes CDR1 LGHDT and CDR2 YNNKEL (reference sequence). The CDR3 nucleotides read TGTGCCAGCAGCCAAGATTCCTCCCGGGAGGGTGAGCAGTTCTTC. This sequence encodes CASSQDSSREGEQFF.